This T cell receptor beta chain was observed in a study of technical replicates of blood from a handful of donors. The V end lost 7 bases, the J end lost 4 bases, and 30 bases lay between the germline ends. The CDR3 length is 18 residues. Germline CDR1 and CDR2: SGHNT and YYREEE (reference sequence). Some clones are missing from TCRdb's copy, which holds only in-frame ones; the method was immunoSEQ multiplex PCR. The sample shows 90,000 or so clones, more than 85% of them seen only once. Source material: T cells isolated from PBMCs. The chain carries TRBV5-4 and TRBJ2-7; D perhaps matches TRBD2 (8 bases). This receptor was identified in a human donor in good health. For the CDR3, the DNA is TGTGCCAGCGGGGCCCAGGGGGTAACCGGGACTAGGTTGTACGAGCAGTACTTC. Amino acid sequence: CASGAQGVTGTRLYEQYF.